This TCR beta chain is from a study of blood T cell repertoires in COVID-19. Some clones are missing from TCRdb's copy, which holds only in-frame ones; the method was immunoSEQ multiplex PCR. This sample has about 100,000 clones, with over 60% found just once. Trimming took 5 bases from V and 5 from J; bases not matched to a gene: 9. The CDR3 sequence is 16 residues long. Germline values: CDR1 SNHLY, CDR2 FYNNEI. This rearrangement joins TRBV2 to TRBJ2-1; 10 positions match TRBD2. Specimen: peripheral blood. The sequence was collected from a man over 45 who had recovered from COVID-19. This CDR3 is CASSSQTSGANNEQFF. The CDR3 nucleotides read TGTGCCAGCAGTTCCCAAACTAGCGGGGCAAACAATGAGCAGTTCTTC.